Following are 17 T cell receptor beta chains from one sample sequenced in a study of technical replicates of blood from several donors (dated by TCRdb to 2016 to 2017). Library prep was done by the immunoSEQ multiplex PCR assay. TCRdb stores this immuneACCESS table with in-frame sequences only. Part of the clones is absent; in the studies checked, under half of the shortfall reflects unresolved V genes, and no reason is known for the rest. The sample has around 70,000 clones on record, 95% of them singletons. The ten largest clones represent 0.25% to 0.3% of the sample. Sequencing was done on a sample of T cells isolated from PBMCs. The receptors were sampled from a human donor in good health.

CDR3 in DNA: TGCGCCAGCAGCTTGGACATCAGGGAAGAGACCCAGTACTTC. It codes for CASSLDIREETQYF. The V and J genes are TRBV5-1 and TRBJ2-5; a weak D match, TRBD1 (5 bases). Trimming removed 0 bases from V and 3 bases from J, with 9 bases in between. Germline loops: CDR1 SGHRS, CDR2 YFSETQ. The CDR3 has 14 amino acids.

CDR3 DNA sequence: TGTGCCAGCAGACCGGGACAGCCGTCCTACGAGCAGTACTTC. It encodes CASRPGQPSYEQYF. The J gene is TRBJ2-7, the V gene TRBV6-5; TRBD1 agrees at 7 bases. V lost 6 bases and J lost 1; bases outside the gene matches: 6. There are 14 residues in the CDR3. CDR1 is MNHEY and CDR2 is SVGAGI in the germline V gene.

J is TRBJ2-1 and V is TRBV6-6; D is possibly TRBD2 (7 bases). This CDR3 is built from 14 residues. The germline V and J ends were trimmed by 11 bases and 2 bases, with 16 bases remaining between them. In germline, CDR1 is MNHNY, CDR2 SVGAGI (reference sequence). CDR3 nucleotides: TGTGCCGCAGGGGCTAGCGGTACCTACAATGAGCAGTTCTTC. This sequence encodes CAAGASGTYNEQFF.

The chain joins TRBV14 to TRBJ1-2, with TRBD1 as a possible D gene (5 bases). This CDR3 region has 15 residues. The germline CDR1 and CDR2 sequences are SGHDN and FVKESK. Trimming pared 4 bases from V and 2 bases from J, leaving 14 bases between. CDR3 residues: CASSPLTGLNYGYTF. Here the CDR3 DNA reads TGTGCCAGCAGCCCTTTGACGGGACTAAACTATGGCTACACCTTC.

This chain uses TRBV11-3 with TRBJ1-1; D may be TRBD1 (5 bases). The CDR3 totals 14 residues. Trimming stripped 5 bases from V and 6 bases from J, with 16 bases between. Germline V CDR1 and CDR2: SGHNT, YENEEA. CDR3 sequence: CASSRGERGAEAFF. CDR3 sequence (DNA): TGTGCCAGCAGCCGGGGAGAGCGGGGCGCTGAAGCTTTCTTT.

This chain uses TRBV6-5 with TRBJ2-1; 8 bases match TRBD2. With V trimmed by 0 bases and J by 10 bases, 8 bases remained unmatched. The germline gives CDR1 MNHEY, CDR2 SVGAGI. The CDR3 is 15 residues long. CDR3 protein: CASSYSPGLGREQFF. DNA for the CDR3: TGTGCCAGCAGTTACTCTCCGGGACTAGGAAGGGAGCAGTTCTTC.

The DNA of the CDR3 is TGTGCCAGCTTCAGCGTGAACACTGAAGCTTTCTTT. This translates into CASFSVNTEAFF. The chain uses TRBV27 and TRBJ1-1; D is undetermined. V was pared by 8 bases and J by 0 bases, with 7 bases between. Germline V gene data show CDR1 as MNHEY and CDR2 as SMNVEV (reference sequence). The CDR3 spans 12 residues.

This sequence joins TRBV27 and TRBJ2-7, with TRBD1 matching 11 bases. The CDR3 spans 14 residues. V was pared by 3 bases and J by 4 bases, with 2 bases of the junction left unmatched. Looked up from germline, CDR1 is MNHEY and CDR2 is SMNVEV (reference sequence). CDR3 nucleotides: TGTGCCAGCAGTTTCGGGACAGGGGGATACGAGCAGTACTTC. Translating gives CASSFGTGGYEQYF.

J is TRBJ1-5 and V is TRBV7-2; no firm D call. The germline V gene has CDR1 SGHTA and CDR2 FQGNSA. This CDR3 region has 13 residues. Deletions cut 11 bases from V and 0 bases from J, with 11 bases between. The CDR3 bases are TGTGCCTCTACGCAAAATAGCAATCAGCCCCAGCATTTT. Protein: CASTQNSNQPQHF.

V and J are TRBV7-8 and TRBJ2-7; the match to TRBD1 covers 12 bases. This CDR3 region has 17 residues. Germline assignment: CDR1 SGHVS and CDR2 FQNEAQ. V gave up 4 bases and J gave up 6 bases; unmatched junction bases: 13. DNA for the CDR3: TGTGCCAGCAGCTCAACCAGGATCCGGGACAGGGGGCTCGAGCAGTACTTC. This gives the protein CASSSTRIRDRGLEQYF.

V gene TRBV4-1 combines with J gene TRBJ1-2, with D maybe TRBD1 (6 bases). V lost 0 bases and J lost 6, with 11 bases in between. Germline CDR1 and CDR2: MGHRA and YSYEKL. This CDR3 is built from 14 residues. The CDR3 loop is CASSQDRGLDGYTF. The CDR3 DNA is TGCGCCAGCAGCCAAGACAGGGGCTTAGATGGCTACACCTTC.

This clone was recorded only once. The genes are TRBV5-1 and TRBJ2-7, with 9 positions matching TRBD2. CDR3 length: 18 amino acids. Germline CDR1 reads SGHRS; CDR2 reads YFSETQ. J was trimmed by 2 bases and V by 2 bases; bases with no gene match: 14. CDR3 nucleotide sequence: TGCGCCAGCAGCTTCGTTTTCCAGCGGGGGGCGACCCCCTACGAGCAGTACTTC. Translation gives CASSFVFQRGATPYEQYF.

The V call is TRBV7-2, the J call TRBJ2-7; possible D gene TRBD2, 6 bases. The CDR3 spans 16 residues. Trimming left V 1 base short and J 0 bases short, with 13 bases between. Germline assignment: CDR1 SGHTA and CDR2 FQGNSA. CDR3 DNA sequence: TGTGCCAGCAGCTTAGGGATTGCGGGGAGCTCCTACGAGCAGTACTTC. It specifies CASSLGIAGSSYEQYF.

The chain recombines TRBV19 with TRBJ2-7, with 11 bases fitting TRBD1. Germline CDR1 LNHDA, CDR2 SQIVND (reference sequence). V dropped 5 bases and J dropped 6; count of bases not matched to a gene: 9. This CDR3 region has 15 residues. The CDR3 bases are TGTGCCAGTAGTGGAAACCTCGGGACAGGGGGCGAGCAGTACTTC. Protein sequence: CASSGNLGTGGEQYF.

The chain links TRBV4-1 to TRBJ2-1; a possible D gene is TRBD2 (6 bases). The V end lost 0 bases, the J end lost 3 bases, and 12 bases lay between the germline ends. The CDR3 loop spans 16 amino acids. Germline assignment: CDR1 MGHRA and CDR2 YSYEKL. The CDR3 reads CASSQEGASVYNEQFF. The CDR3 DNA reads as TGCGCCAGCAGCCAAGAAGGGGCTAGCGTCTACAATGAGCAGTTCTTC.

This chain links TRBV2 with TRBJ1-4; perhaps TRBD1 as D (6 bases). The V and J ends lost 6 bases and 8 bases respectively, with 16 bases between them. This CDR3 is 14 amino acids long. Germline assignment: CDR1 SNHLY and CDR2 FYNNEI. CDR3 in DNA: TGTGCCAGCAGGGTAACAGGGTTCGAGGAAAAACTGTTTTTT. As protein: CASRVTGFEEKLFF.

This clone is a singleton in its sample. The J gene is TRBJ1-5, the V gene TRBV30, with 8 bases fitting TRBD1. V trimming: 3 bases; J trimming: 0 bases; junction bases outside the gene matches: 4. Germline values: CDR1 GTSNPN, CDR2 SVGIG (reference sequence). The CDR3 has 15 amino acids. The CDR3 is CAWSGTGHSNQPQHF. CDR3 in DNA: TGTGCCTGGAGCGGGACAGGTCATAGCAATCAGCCCCAGCATTTT.